This entry is about one TCR beta chain. What it recognizes is unknown. The sample originates from a study of shared clonotypes between healthy human individuals. Broader study findings: Some clonotypes were shared by all four sorted-subset donors, while others were not shared. The non-shared ones had lower generation probabilities than the shared ones. Sorted-subset samples were not fully sequenced, rarefaction indicated.

The authors distributed each subset's genomic DNA evenly over several immunoSEQ plates. Generated by immunoSEQ multiplex PCR, the TCRdb table keeps only in-frame clones and is missing some. The table lists more than 1,200,000 clones, approximately 98.5% of them singletons. Germline V gives CDR1 MGHDK, CDR2 SYGVNS. V dropped 5 bases and J dropped 8 bases, with 12 bases sitting between them. The CDR3 totals 12 residues. The source material was naive CD4+ T cells sorted from blood. Regarding subset: CD45RA+ positively selected. The V call is TRBV25-1, the J call TRBJ1-2, with D possibly matching TRBD1 (5 bases). The source is a man in his thirties or forties in good health. For the CDR3, the DNA is TGTGCCAGCAGTTTGGGGCCGGAAGGCTACACCTTC. This codes for CASSLGPEGYTF.